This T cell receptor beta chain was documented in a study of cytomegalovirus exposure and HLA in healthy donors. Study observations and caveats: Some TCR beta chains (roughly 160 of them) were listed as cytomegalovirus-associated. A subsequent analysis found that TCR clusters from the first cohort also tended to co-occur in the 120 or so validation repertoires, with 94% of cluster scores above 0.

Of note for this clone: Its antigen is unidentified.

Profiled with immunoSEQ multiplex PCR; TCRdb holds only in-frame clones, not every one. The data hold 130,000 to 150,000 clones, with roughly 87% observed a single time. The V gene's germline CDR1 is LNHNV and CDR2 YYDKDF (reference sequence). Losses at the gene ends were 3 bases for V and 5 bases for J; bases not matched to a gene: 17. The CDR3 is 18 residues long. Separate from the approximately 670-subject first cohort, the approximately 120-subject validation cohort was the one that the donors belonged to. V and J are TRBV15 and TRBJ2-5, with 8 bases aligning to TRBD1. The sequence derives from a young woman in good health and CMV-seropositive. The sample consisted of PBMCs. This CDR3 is CATSRGLTRAGGRETQYF. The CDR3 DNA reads TGTGCCACCAGCAGGGGCCTTACTCGGGCAGGGGGCCGGGAGACCCAGTACTTC.